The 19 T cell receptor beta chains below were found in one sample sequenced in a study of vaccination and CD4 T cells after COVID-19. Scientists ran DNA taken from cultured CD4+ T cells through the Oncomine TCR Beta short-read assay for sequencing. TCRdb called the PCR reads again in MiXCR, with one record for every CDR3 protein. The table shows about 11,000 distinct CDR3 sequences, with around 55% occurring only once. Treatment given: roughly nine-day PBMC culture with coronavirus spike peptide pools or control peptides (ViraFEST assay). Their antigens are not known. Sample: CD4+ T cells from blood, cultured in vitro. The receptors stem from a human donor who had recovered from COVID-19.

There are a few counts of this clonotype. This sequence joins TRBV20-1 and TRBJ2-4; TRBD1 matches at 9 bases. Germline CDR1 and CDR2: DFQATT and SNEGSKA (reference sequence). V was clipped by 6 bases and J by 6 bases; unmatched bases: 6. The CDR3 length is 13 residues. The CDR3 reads CSAPTGGGNIQYF. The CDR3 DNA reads TGCAGTGCCCCGACAGGGGGGGGAAACATTCAGTACTTC.

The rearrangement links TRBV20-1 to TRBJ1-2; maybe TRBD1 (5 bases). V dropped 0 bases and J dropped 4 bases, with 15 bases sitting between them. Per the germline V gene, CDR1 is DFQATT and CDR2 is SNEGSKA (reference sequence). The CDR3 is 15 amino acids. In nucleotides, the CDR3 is TGCAGTGCTAGAGATGTGCCTCGGGGCTCCTATGGCTACACCTTC. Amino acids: CSARDVPRGSYGYTF.

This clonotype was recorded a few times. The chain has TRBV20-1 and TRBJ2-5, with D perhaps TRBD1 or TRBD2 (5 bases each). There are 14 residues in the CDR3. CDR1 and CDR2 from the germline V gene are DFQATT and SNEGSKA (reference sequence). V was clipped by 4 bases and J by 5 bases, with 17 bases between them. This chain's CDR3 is CSAKGAEVQETQYF. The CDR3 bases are TGCAGTGCTAAAGGGGCGGAGGTTCAGGAGACCCAGTACTTC.

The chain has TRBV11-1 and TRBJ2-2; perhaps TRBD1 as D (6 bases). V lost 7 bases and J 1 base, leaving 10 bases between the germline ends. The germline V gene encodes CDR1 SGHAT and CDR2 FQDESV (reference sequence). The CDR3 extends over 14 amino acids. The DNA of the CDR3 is TGTGCCAGCACCGGGACACGGAACACCGGGGAGCTGTTTTTT. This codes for CASTGTRNTGELFF.

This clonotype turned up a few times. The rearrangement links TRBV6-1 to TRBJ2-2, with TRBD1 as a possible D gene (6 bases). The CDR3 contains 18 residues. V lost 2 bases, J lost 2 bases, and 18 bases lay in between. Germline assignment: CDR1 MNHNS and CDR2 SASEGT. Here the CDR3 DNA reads TGTGCCAGCAGTGAAAGAGGGGGTGGATTTCTCAACACCGGGGAGCTGTTTTTT. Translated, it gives CASSERGGGFLNTGELFF.

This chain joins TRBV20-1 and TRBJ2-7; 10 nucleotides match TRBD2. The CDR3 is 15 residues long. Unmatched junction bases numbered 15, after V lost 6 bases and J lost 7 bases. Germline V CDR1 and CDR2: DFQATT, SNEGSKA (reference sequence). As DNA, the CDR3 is TGCAGTGCGGAAAAAGAAGCGGGAGGGCCATGGGAGCAGTACTTC. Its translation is CSAEKEAGGPWEQYF.

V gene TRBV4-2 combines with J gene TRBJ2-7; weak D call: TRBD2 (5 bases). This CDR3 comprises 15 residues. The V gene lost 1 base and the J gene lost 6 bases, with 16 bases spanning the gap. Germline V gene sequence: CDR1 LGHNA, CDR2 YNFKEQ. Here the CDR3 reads CASSQVTSEPGEQYF. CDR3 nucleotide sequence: TGTGCCAGCAGCCAAGTAACTAGTGAACCTGGCGAGCAGTACTTC.

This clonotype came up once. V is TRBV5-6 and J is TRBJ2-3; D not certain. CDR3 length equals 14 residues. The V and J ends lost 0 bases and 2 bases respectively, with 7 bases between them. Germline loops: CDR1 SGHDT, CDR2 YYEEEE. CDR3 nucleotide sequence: TGTGCCAGCAGCTTGGGAGGCAACACAGATACGCAGTATTTT. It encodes CASSLGGNTDTQYF.

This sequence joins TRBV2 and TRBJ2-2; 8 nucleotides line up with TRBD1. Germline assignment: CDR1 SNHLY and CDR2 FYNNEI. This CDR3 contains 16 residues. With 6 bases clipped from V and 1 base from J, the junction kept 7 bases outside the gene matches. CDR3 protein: CASRKTGTGNTGELFF. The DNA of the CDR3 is TGTGCCAGCAGGAAAACCGGGACAGGGAACACCGGGGAGCTGTTTTTT.

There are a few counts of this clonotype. The DNA for the CDR3 is TGTGCCACCAGCGTGACCTTCGGGGGGAGCCAAGAGACCCAGTACTTC. Residues: CATSVTFGGSQETQYF. The chain combines TRBV15 with TRBJ2-5, with 7 bases fitting TRBD2. The V and J ends lost 5 bases and 1 base, in that order; junction bases with no gene match: 10. The CDR3 covers 16 residues. Germline lookup yields CDR1 LNHNV and CDR2 YYDKDF (reference sequence).

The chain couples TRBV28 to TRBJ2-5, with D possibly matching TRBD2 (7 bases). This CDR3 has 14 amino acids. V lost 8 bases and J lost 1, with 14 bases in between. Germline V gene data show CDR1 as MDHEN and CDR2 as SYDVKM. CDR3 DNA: TGTGCCAGCCTGGGCGGGGGCCCCCAAGAGACCCAGTACTTC. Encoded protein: CASLGGGPQETQYF.

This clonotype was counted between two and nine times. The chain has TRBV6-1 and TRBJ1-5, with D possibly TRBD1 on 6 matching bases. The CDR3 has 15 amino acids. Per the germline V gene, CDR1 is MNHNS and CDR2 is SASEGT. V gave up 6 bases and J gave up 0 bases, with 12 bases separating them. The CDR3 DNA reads TGTGCCAGCAGAGGGTCGACAGGTAGCAATCAGCCCCAGCATTTT. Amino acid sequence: CASRGSTGSNQPQHF.

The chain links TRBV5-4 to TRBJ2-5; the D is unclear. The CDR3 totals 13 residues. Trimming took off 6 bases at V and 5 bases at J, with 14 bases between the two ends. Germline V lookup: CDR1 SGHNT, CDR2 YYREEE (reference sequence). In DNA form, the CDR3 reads TGTGCCAGCAACAACCCGGGTCAGGAGACCCAGTACTTC. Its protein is CASNNPGQETQYF.

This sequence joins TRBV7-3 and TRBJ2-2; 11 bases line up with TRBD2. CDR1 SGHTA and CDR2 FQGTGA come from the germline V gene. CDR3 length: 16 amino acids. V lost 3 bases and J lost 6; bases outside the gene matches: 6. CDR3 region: CASSFSGGDLAGELFF. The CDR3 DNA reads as TGTGCCAGCAGCTTTAGCGGGGGGGATCTGGCCGGGGAGCTGTTTTTT.

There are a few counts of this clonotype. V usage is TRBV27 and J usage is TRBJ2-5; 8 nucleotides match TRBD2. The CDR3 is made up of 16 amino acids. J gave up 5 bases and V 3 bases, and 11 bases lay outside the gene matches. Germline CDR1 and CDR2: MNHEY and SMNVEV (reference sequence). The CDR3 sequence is CASSLEAGEVGETQYF. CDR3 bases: TGTGCCAGCAGTTTGGAAGCGGGGGAGGTGGGGGAGACCCAGTACTTC.

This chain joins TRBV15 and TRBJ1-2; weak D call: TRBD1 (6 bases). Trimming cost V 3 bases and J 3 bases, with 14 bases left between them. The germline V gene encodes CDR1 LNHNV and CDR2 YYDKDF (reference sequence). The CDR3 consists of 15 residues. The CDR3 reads CATSSRTVGDYGYTF. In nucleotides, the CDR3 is TGTGCCACCAGCAGTCGGACAGTTGGTGACTATGGCTACACCTTC.

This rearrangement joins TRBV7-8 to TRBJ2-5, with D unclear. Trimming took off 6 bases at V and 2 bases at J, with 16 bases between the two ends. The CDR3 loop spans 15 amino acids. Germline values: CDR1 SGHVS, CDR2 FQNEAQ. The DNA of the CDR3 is TGTGCCAGCAGACGTAGGTGGTGGGGACAAGAGACCCAGTACTTC. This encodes CASRRRWWGQETQYF.

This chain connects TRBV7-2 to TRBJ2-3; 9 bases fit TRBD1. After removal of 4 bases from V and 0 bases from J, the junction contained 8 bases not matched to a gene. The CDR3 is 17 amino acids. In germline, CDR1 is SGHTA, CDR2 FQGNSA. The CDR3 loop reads CASSSKGQGASTDTQYF. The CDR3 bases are TGTGCCAGCAGCTCGAAGGGACAGGGCGCTAGCACAGATACGCAGTATTTT.

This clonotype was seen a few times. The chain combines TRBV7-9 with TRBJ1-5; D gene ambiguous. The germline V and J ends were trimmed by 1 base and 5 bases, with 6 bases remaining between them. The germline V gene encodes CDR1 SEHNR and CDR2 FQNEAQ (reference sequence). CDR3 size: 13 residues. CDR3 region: CASSLGMDQPQHF. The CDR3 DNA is TGTGCCAGCAGCTTAGGGATGGATCAGCCCCAGCATTTT. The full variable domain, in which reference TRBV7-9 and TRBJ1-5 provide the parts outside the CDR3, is DTGVSQNPRHKITKRGQNVTFRCDPISEHNRLYWYRQTLGQGPEFLTYFQNEAQLEKSRLLSDRFSAERPKGSFSTLEIQRTEQGDSAMYLCASSLGMDQPQHFGDGTRLSIL.